This T cell receptor beta chain is from a study of blood T cell repertoires in COVID-19. Study details: COVID-19 samples from acute and convalescent phases originated in the United States, Italy and Spain. The analysed material was cDNA or gDNA that came from T cells, B-cell-depleted T cells, or PBMCs.

As originally analysed: Amplification with reference gene primers provided the estimates of nucleated cell counts. Profiling relied on immunoSEQ multiplex PCR, and the TCRdb table lists in-frame clones only, not all of them. That table supplies the V and J calls and clone size; D and trimming were determined from the DNA. Here the sample spans about 480,000 clones, roughly nine tenths being singletons. Trimming at V came to 2 bases and at J to 6 bases, leaving 5 bases not matched to a gene. The V gene's germline CDR1 is PRHDT and CDR2 FYEKMQ (reference sequence). This CDR3 spans 14 amino acids. One Seattle source followed patients from active infection through their disease course.

The sequence was obtained from a man younger than 35 with COVID-19, enrolled during active disease. Material: peripheral blood. The chain recombines TRBV13 with TRBJ1-1, with 8 bases fitting TRBD1. The CDR3: CASSLQGALAEAFF. In DNA form, the CDR3 reads TGTGCCAGCAGCTTACAGGGGGCGTTGGCTGAAGCTTTCTTT.